These 17 T cell receptor beta chains were sequenced from one sample in a study of blood T cell repertoires in COVID-19. The repertoire was sequenced with immunoSEQ multiplex PCR; TCRdb's copy has only in-frame clones and lacks some. The data hold about 250,000 clones, with 83% observed a single time. Sample: PBMCs or T cells enriched from blood (not recorded which). The origin of the receptors is a woman between 40 and 55 years old who had been exposed to COVID-19.

This chain joins TRBV4-2 and TRBJ2-4; TRBD1 matches at 8 bases. After removal of 0 bases from V and 8 bases from J, the junction contained 3 bases not matched to a gene. Germline V gene data show CDR1 as LGHNA and CDR2 as YNFKEQ. This CDR3 spans 14 amino acids. CDR3 residues: CASSQDQGADIQYF. The CDR3 nucleotides are TGTGCCAGCAGCCAAGACCAGGGGGCGGACATTCAGTACTTC.

This chain links TRBV5-1 with TRBJ2-3, with TRBD2 matching 8 bases. Germline V CDR1 and CDR2: SGHRS, YFSETQ. The CDR3 consists of 17 residues. Trimming at V came to 0 bases and at J to 0 bases, leaving 6 bases not matched to a gene. In nucleotides, the CDR3 is TGCGCCAGCAGCTTGGCGGCTAGCGGGCCGAGCACAGATACGCAGTATTTT. Residues: CASSLAASGPSTDTQYF.

The chain has TRBV21-1 and TRBJ1-1. TRBV21-1 constitutes a pseudogene. This CDR3 region has 18 residues. CDR3 sequence (DNA): TGTGCCAGCAGCAAAGCCGCGGGGGTGGCGGCCATGAACACTGAAGCTTTCTTT. Translated, it gives CASSKAAGVAAMNTEAFF.

This clone was observed a single time. V gene TRBV5-1 combines with J gene TRBJ1-2, with 8 bases matching TRBD1. Trimming removed 3 bases from V and 5 bases from J; junction bases left unmatched: 6. From germline, CDR1 is SGHRS and CDR2 YFSETQ. The CDR3 is made up of 14 amino acids. Here the CDR3 reads CASSSTGDGYGYTF. For the CDR3, the DNA is TGCGCCAGCAGCTCGACAGGGGACGGTTATGGCTACACCTTC. Full variable domain (missing parts from reference TRBV5-1 and TRBJ1-2): KAGVTQTPRYLIKTRGQQVTLSCSPISGHRSVSWYQQTPGQGLQFLFEYFSETQRNKGNFPGRFSGRQFSNSRSEMNVSTLELGDSALYLCASSSTGDGYGYTFGSGTRLTVV.

The CDR3 bases are TGTGCCAGCACCGAGCGGGGGGGCTACAATGAGCAGTTCTTC. Its protein product is CASTERGGYNEQFF. This rearrangement joins TRBV7-2 to TRBJ2-1; TRBD2 agrees at 10 bases. CDR1 is SGHTA and CDR2 is FQGNSA in the germline V gene. The CDR3 sequence is 14 residues long. Losses at the gene ends were 7 bases for V and 3 bases for J; bases not matched to a gene: 3.

The chain carries TRBV4-1 and TRBJ2-7; 9 nucleotides line up with TRBD2. Germline V CDR1 and CDR2: MGHRA, YSYEKL. This CDR3 has 16 amino acids. J lost 6 bases, V lost 5 bases, and 14 bases had no gene match. CDR3 loop: CASSERVLAGSFEQYF. DNA for the CDR3: TGCGCCAGCAGCGAAAGGGTCCTAGCGGGGTCTTTCGAGCAGTACTTC.

The chain combines TRBV5-6 with TRBJ1-4; 9 nucleotides line up with TRBD1. V was pared by 1 base and J by 7 bases, with 8 bases of the junction left unmatched. Per the germline V gene, CDR1 is SGHDT and CDR2 is YYEEEE. The CDR3 length is 16 residues. This chain's CDR3 is CASSLNNRGQGEKLFF. The CDR3 nucleotides are TGTGCCAGCAGCTTGAACAACAGGGGGCAGGGTGAAAAACTGTTTTTT.

V and J are TRBV5-1 and TRBJ2-1; D may be TRBD1 (6 bases). V was pared by 4 bases and J by 10 bases, with 9 bases between. Per the germline V gene, CDR1 is SGHRS and CDR2 is YFSETQ. The CDR3 has 11 amino acids. The CDR3 loop reads CASSTGTEQFF. In DNA form, the CDR3 reads TGCGCCAGCAGCACCGGGACAGAGCAGTTCTTC.

V is TRBV7-2 and J is TRBJ2-1; TRBD2 might be the D (7 bases). The V end lost 5 bases, the J end lost 5 bases, and 13 bases lay between the germline ends. The CDR3 extends over 14 amino acids. The germline V gene has CDR1 SGHTA and CDR2 FQGNSA. In nucleotides, the CDR3 is TGTGCCAGCAGCCCCCGGGGGGCGCACAATGAGCAGTTCTTC. Protein: CASSPRGAHNEQFF.

This clone was recorded only once. This chain links TRBV7-3 with TRBJ2-3; TRBD2 is a possible D gene (5 bases). V lost 2 bases, J lost 1 base, and 7 bases lay in between. Germline V gene lookup returns CDR1 SGHTA and CDR2 FQGTGA. CDR3 length equals 14 residues. As DNA, the CDR3 is TGTGCCAGCAGCTTATACGGGGGCACAGATACGCAGTATTTT. It specifies CASSLYGGTDTQYF.

The chain uses TRBV27 and TRBJ2-2, with D possibly matching TRBD2 (6 bases). The V gene lost 3 bases and the J gene lost 6 bases, with 8 bases spanning the gap. CDR1 and CDR2 (germline): MNHEY, SMNVEV (reference sequence). The CDR3 has 13 residues. The CDR3 is CASSFSGSGELFF. The DNA for the CDR3 is TGTGCCAGCAGTTTTAGCGGATCCGGGGAGCTGTTTTTT.

Remarks on this clone: The sample has other DNA sequences that encode this CDR3 too. V is TRBV18 and J is TRBJ2-3; 10 bases fit TRBD2. V lost 3 bases, J lost 1 base, and 1 base stayed unmatched. CDR3 length equals 15 residues. The germline CDR1 and CDR2 sequences are KGHSH and LQKENI. The CDR3 spells CASSPGLAGTDTQYF. CDR3 DNA sequence: TGTGCCAGCTCACCTGGACTAGCGGGCACAGATACGCAGTATTTT.

This clone was detected once. The chain combines TRBV3-1 (or the pseudogene TRBV3-2) with TRBJ1-3, with unresolved D. Looked up from germline, CDR1 is LGHDT and CDR2 is YNNKEL (reference sequence). V was pared by 2 bases and J by 3 bases, with 8 bases between. The CDR3 length is 14 residues. CDR3 nucleotides: TGTGCCAGCAGCCAAACGGTTCTTGGAAACACCATATATTTT. As protein: CASSQTVLGNTIYF.

The chain couples TRBV3-1 (or the pseudogene TRBV3-2) to TRBJ1-1, with TRBD1 matching over 7 bases. Germline CDR1 reads LGHDT; CDR2 reads YNNKEL (reference sequence). The CDR3 runs 14 residues. J gave up 4 bases and V 3 bases, and 5 bases lay outside the gene matches. CDR3 loop: CASSQTSGGTEAFF. In DNA, the CDR3 is TGTGCCAGCAGCCAGACCTCAGGGGGCACTGAAGCTTTCTTT.

The rearrangement links TRBV6-4 to TRBJ2-1; 7 bases align to TRBD2. The germline V gene encodes CDR1 MRHNA and CDR2 SNTAGT. CDR3 size: 15 residues. The V gene end was trimmed by 2 bases and the J gene end by 2 bases; junction bases not matched to a gene: 3. The CDR3: CASSDMGGAYNEQFF. Written as DNA, the CDR3 is TGTGCCAGCAGTGACATGGGGGGGGCCTACAATGAGCAGTTCTTC.

The chain couples TRBV5-1 to TRBJ2-5, with 12 bases fitting TRBD1. CDR1 and CDR2 (germline): SGHRS, YFSETQ. The CDR3 is 17 amino acids. Losses at the gene ends were 1 base for V and 5 bases for J; bases not matched to a gene: 9. The CDR3 DNA reads as TGCGCCAGCAGCTTGAACGCAGGGGACAGGGGGCAGGAGACCCAGTACTTC. Translating it yields CASSLNAGDRGQETQYF.

J is TRBJ2-1 and V is TRBV7-8, with D possibly being TRBD1 (6 bases). The CDR3 is made up of 14 amino acids. CDR1 and CDR2 from the germline V gene are SGHVS and FQNEAQ. V lost 4 bases and J lost 5, with 12 bases in between. The CDR3 coding sequence is TGTGCCAGCAGCTCGACAGGACCACACAATGAGCAGTTCTTC. Its translation is CASSSTGPHNEQFF.